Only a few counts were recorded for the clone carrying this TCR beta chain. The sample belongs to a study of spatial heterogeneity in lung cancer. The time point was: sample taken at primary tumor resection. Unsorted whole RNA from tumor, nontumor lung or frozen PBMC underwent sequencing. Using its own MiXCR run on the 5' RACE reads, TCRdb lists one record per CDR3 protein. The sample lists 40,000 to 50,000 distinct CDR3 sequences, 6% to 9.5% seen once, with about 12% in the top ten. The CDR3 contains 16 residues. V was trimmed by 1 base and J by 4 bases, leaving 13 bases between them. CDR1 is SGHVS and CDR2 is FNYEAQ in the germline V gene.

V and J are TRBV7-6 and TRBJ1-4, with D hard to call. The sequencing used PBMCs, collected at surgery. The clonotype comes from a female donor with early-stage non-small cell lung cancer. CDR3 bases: TGTGCCAGCAGCTTAGGATCGGGCAGGTTTAATGAAAAACTGTTTTTT. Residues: CASSLGSGRFNEKLFF. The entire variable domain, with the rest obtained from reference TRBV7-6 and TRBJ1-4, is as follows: GAGVSQSPRYKVTKRGQDVALRCDPISGHVSLYWYRQALGQGPEFLTYFNYEAQQDKSGLPNDRFSAERPEGSISTLTIQRTEQRDSAMYRCASSLGSGRFNEKLFFGSGTQLSVL.